The clone carrying this TCR beta chain was seen repeatedly, ten times or more. These data originate in a study of T-cell reconstitution after alpha-beta-depleted transplantation in children. Unique molecular identifiers featured in how the TCRbeta library was prepared. One entry per CDR3 protein, called by TCRdb with MiXCR from the PCR reads. The table includes more than 90,000 distinct CDR3 sequences, roughly 8.8% detected once. This receptor was obtained from a human donor who donated a stem cell graft to a child with congenital amegakaryocytic thrombocytopenia. This specimen consisted of PBMCs from the stem cell graft donor, obtained from the stem cell graft.

CDR3 DNA sequence: TGTGCCAGCAGCTTAGGCCCTGTCAAGACGGGGAATTCACCCCTCCACTTT. Translating gives CASSLGPVKTGNSPLHF. The rearrangement joins TRBV7-2 to TRBJ1-6; no reliable D call. The germline gives CDR1 SGHTA, CDR2 FQGNSA. V was clipped by 1 base and J by 7 bases, with 17 bases between them. The CDR3 totals 17 residues.